Listed here is a single T cell receptor (beta chain). The data were taken from a study of T cells expressing NK-cell markers. TCRdb reanalyzed the 5' RACE reads, giving one entry per CDR3 protein sequence and no DNA. Its table lists about 400,000 distinct CDR3 sequences. Material: blood T cells: a sorted CD56 or NKG2C T cell subset, CD4+ or CD8+ T cells, or bulk PBMC T cells (not recorded which). The TCR sequence derives from a woman aged 45-60 years in good health.

The CDR3 protein is CASSHDHQRETQYF. The chain combines TRBV5-5 with TRBJ2-5. Germline V gene lookup returns CDR1 SGHKS and CDR2 YYEKEE (reference sequence). The CDR3 is 14 residues long.